This entry lists 2 T cell receptor beta chains sequenced from one sample in a study of naive and memory T cell subsets. For these TCRs, the target antigens are not known. Overall study results and limits: Naive repertoires, especially CD8, held a few larger clonotypes, possibly memory cells re-expressing CD45RA.

The beta constant-region primer was an equimolar mix of two oligonucleotides covering TRBC1 and TRBC2. Nested alpha and beta constant-region primers with the SP2 primer drove four PCR rounds on ligated cDNA. From the UMI-ligation and nested PCR reads, TCRdb called clonotypes with MiXCR, one entry per CDR3 protein. This table has 130,000 to 150,000 distinct CDR3 sequences, 22% appearing once. Sequenced material: naive CD4+ T cells from blood. These receptors all stem from a human donor in good health.

This rearrangement joins TRBV6-5 to TRBJ1-5; tentatively, D is TRBD1 (5 bases). The CDR3 consists of 14 residues. Germline values: CDR1 MNHEY, CDR2 SVGAGI. With 2 bases removed from V and 7 bases from J, the gap between germline ends came to 12 bases. The CDR3 reads CASSYEGIGQPQHF. The DNA of the CDR3 is TGTGCCAGCAGTTACGAGGGGATAGGACAGCCCCAGCATTTT.

On this clonotype itself: The conserved closing phenylalanine or tryptophan is absent in this CDR3, likely reflecting a read error. The chain is built from TRBV12-3 or TRBV12-4 and TRBJ2-1, with 10 bases aligning to TRBD2. V trimming: 4 bases; J trimming: 2 bases; junction bases outside the gene matches: 8. There are 17 residues in the CDR3. CDR3 region: CASSSSTSGAAYNEQFL. The CDR3 coding sequence is TGTGCCAGCAGTTCCTCTACTAGCGGGGCGGCCTACAATGAGCAGTTCCTC.